Following are 5 T cell receptor beta chains from one sample sequenced in a study of graft-versus-host responses after intestinal transplantation. Clones were read by immunoSEQ multiplex PCR, and TCRdb kept only the in-frame ones, dropping some. The sample yields approximately 100,000 clones, 85% to 90% seen once. These receptors have no known antigen. The sample in question was unstimulated CD4+ T cells sorted from spleen or lymph node cells, obtained before intestinal transplant. Receptor source: a human donor who received an intestinal transplant.

The rearrangement joins TRBV12-5 to TRBJ1-1, with no clear D. Trimming took off 1 base at V and 3 bases at J, with 6 bases between the two ends. Germline assignment: CDR1 LGHNT and CDR2 FRNRAP. This CDR3 comprises 13 residues. The CDR3 nucleotides are TGTGCTAGTGGTTTGGCCGAGGACACTGAAGCTTTCTTT. Translation: CASGLAEDTEAFF.

The rearrangement links TRBV19 to TRBJ2-7; possibly TRBD2 for D (6 bases). Trimming cost V 5 bases and J 1 base, with 12 bases left between them. There are 14 residues in the CDR3. Germline CDR1 is LNHDA and CDR2 is SQIVND (reference sequence). CDR3 coding DNA: TGTGCCAGTAGTCCGACTAGGGCTTCCTACGAGCAGTACTTC. This gives the protein CASSPTRASYEQYF.

V usage is TRBV6-6 and J usage is TRBJ1-1; no definite D call. This CDR3 is 16 amino acids long. V was cut by 4 bases and J by 1 base, with 16 bases left in between. The germline V gene encodes CDR1 MNHNY and CDR2 SVGAGI (reference sequence). As DNA, the CDR3 is TGTGCCAGCAGTTCCATAGCTTACCCCAGGAACACTGAAGCTTTCTTT. The encoded protein is CASSSIAYPRNTEAFF.

In DNA, the CDR3 is TGCGCCAGCAGCCCCCTGGGGGGTAACACTGAAGCTTTCTTT. Its translation is CASSPLGGNTEAFF. The chain recombines TRBV5-1 with TRBJ1-1; TRBD1 might be the D (5 bases). The CDR3 is made up of 14 amino acids. Trimming cost V 4 bases and J 2 bases, with 12 bases left between them. Germline V gene lookup returns CDR1 SGHRS and CDR2 YFSETQ.

The chain has TRBV5-1 and TRBJ2-3; 9 bases align to TRBD2. V trimming: 0 bases; J trimming: 2 bases; junction bases outside the gene matches: 7. CDR3 length: 17 residues. Germline lookup yields CDR1 SGHRS and CDR2 YFSETQ. DNA of the CDR3: TGCGCCAGCAGCTTGGCGTGGCTAGCGGGGAACACAGATACGCAGTATTTT. Its translation: CASSLAWLAGNTDTQYF.